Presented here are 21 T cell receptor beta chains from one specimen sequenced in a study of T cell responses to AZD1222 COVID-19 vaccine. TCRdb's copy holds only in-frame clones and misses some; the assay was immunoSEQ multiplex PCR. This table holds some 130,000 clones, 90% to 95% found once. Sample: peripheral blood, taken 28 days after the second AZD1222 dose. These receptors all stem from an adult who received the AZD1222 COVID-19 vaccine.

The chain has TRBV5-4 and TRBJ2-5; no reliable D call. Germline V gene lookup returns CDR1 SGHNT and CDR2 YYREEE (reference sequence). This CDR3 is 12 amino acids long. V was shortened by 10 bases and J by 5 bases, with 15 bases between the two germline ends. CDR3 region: CAALGPGETQYF. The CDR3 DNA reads TGTGCCGCCCTTGGGCCCGGGGAGACCCAGTACTTC.

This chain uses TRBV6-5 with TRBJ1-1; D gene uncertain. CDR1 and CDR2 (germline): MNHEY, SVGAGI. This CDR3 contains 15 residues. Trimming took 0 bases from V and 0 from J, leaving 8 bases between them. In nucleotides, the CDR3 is TGTGCCAGCAGTTACTCGATATGGCTGAACACTGAAGCTTTCTTT. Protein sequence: CASSYSIWLNTEAFF.

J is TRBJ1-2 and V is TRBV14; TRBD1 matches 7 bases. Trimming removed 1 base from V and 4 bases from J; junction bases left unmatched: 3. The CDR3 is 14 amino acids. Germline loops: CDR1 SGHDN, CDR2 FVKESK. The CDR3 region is CASSQVGTAYGYTF. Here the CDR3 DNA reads TGTGCCAGCAGCCAAGTCGGGACAGCCTATGGCTACACCTTC. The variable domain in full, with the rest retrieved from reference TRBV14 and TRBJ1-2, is EAGVTQFPSHSVIEKGQTVTLRCDPISGHDNLYWYRRVMGKEIKFLLHFVKESKQDESGMPNNRFLAERTGGTYSTLKVQPAELEDSGVYFCASSQVGTAYGYTFGSGTRLTVV.

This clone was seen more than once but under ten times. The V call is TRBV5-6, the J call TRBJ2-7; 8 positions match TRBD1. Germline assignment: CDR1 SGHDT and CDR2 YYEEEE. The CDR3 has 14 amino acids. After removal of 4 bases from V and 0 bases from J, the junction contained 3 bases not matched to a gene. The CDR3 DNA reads TGTGCCAGCAGCCCCGGACAGGGCTCCTACGAGCAGTACTTC. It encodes CASSPGQGSYEQYF. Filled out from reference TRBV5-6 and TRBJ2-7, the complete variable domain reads DAGVTQSPTHLIKTRGQQVTLRCSPKSGHDTVSWYQQALGQGPQFIFQYYEEEERQRGNFPDRFSGHQFPNYSSELNVNALLLGDSALYLCASSPGQGSYEQYFGPGTRLTVT.

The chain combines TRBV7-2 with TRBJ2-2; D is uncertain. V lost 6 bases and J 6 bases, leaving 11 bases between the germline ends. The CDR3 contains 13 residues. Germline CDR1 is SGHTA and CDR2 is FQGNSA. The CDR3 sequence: CASRKAIPGELFF. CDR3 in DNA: TGTGCCAGCAGGAAAGCCATACCCGGGGAGCTGTTTTTT.

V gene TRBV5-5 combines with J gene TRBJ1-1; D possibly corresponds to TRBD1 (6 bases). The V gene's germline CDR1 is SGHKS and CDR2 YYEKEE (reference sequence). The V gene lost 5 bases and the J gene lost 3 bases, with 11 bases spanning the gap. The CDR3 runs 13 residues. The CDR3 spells CASSLQGDTEAFF. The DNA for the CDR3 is TGTGCCAGCAGTTTACAGGGAGACACTGAAGCTTTCTTT.

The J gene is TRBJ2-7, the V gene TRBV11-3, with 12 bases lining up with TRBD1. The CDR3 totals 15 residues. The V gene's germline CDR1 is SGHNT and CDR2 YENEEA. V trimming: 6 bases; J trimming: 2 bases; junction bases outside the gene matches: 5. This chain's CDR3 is CASREGTGGPYEQYF. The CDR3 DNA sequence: TGTGCCAGCAGGGAAGGGACAGGGGGCCCCTACGAGCAGTACTTC.

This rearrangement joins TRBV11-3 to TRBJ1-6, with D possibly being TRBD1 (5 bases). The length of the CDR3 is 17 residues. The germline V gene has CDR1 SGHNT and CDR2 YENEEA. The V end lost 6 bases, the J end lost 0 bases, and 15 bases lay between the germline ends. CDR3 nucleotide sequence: TGTGCCAGCAGTCCTGACAGCCCGAGCTCCTATAATTCACCCCTCCACTTT. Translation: CASSPDSPSSYNSPLHF.

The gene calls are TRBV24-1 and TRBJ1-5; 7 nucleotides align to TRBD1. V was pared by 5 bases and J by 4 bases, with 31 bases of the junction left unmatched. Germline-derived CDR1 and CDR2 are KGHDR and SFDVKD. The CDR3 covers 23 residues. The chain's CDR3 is CATSVFRDFALILEGTVNQPQHF. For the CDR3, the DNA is TGTGCCACCAGTGTTTTCCGCGATTTTGCTCTTATTTTGGAGGGGACAGTTAATCAGCCCCAGCATTTT.

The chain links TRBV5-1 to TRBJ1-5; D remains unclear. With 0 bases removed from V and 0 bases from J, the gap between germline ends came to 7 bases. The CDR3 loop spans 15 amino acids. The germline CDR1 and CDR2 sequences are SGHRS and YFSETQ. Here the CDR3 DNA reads TGCGCCAGCAGCTTGGGGGATTATAGCAATCAGCCCCAGCATTTT. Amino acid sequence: CASSLGDYSNQPQHF.

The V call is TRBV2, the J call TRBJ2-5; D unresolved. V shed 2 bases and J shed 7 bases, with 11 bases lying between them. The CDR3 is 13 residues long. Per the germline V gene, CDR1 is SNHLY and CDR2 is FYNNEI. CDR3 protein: CASSESEWGTQYF. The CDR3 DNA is TGTGCCAGCAGTGAATCTGAGTGGGGGACCCAGTACTTC.

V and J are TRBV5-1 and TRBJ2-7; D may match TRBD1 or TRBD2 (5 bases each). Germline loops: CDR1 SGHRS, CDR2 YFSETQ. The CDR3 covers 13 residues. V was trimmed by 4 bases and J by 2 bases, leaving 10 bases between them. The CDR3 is CASSPGTPYEQYF. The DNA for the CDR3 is TGCGCCAGCAGCCCTGGGACCCCCTACGAGCAGTACTTC.

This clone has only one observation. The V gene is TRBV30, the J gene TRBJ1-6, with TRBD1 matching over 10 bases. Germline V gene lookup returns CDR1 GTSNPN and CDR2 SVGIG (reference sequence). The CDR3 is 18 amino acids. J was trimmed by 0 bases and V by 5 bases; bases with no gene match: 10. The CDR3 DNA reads TGTGCCTGGGGGGGACAGGGGACCGTGGGCTCCTATAATTCACCCCTCCACTTT. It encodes CAWGGQGTVGSYNSPLHF.

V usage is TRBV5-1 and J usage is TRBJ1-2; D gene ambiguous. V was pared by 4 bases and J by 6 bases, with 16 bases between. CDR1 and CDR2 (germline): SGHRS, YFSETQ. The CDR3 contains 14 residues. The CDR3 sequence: CASSNPRGADGYTF. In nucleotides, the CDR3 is TGCGCCAGCAGCAATCCTCGGGGAGCTGATGGCTACACCTTC.

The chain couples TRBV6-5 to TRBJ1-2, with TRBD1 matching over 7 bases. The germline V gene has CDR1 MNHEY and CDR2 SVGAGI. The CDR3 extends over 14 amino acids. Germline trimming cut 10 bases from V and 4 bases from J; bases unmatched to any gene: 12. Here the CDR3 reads CATGIDRAPYGYTF. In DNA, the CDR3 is TGTGCCACCGGAATCGACAGGGCCCCCTATGGCTACACCTTC.

The CDR3 loop reads CASSGSLYTEAFF. Here the CDR3 DNA reads TGTGCCAGCAGCGGGAGCTTGTACACTGAAGCTTTCTTT. V and J are TRBV6-2 or TRBV6-3 and TRBJ1-1, with unresolved D. Germline CDR1 is MNHEY and CDR2 is SVGEGT. Trimming stripped 6 bases from V and 3 bases from J, with 11 bases between. CDR3 size: 13 residues.

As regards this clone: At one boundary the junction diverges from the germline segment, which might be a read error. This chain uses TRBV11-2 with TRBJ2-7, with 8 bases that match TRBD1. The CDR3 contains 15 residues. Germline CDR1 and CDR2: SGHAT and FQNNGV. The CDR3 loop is CASSLGTGPFYEQYF. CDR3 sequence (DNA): TGTGCCAGCAGTTTAGGGACAGGCCCATTCTACGAGCAGTACTTC.

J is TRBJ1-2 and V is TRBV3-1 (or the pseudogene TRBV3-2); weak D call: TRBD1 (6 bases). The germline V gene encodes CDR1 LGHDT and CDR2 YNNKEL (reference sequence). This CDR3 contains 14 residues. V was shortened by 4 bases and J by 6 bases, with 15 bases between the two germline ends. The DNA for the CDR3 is TGTGCCAGCAGCCTGCAACAGGGAATCGATGGCTACACCTTC. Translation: CASSLQQGIDGYTF.

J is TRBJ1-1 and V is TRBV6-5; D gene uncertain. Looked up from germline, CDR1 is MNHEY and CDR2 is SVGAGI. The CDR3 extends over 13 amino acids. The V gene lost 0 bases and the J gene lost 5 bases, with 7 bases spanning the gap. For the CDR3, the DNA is TGTGCCAGCAGTTACTCCACGCGGACTGAAGCTTTCTTT. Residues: CASSYSTRTEAFF.

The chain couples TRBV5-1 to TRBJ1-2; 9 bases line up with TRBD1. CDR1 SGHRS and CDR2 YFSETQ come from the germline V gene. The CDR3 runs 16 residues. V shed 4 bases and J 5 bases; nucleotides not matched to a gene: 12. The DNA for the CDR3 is TGCGCCAGCAGCCTGGCCGGACAGGGGATACGGTATGGCTACACCTTC. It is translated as CASSLAGQGIRYGYTF.

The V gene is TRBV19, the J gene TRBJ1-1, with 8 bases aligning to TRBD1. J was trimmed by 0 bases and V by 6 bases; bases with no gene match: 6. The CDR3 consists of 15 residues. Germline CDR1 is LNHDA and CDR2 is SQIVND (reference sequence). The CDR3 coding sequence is TGTGCCAGTAGCTTTAGGACAGGGATGAACACTGAAGCTTTCTTT. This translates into CASSFRTGMNTEAFF. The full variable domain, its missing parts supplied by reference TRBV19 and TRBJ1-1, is DGGITQSPKYLFRKEGQNVTLSCEQNLNHDAMYWYRQDPGQGLRLIYYSQIVNDFQKGDIAEGYSVSREKKESFPLTVTSAQKNPTAFYLCASSFRTGMNTEAFFGQGTRLTVV.